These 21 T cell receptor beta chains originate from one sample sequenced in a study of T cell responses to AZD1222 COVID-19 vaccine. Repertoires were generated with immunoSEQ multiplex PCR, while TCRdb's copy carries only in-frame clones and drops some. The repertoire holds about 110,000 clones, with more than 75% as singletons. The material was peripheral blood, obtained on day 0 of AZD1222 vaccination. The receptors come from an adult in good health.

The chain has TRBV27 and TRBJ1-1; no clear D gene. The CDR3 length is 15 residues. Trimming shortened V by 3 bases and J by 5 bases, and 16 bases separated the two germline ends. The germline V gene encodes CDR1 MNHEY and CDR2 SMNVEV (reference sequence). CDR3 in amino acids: CASSFWPSGETEAFF. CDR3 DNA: TGTGCCAGCAGTTTTTGGCCCTCAGGAGAGACTGAAGCTTTCTTT.

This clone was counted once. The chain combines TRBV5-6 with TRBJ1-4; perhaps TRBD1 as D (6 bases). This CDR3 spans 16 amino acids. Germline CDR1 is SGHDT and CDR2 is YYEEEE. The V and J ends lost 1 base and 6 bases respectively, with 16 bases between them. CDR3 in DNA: TGTGCCAGCAGCTTGACACTCGGGGGCCGGGATGAAAAACTGTTTTTT. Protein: CASSLTLGGRDEKLFF.

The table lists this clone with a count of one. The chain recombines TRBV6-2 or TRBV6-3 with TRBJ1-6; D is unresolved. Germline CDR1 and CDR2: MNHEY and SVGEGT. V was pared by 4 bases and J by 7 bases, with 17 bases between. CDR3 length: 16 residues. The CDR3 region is CASSWVRSTGNSPLHF. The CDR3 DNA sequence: TGTGCCAGCAGTTGGGTTAGAAGTACTGGGAATTCACCCCTCCACTTT.

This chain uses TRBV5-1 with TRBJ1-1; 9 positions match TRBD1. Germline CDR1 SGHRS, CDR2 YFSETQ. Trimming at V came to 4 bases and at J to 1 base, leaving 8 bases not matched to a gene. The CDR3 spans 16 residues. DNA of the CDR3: TGCGCCAGCAGCCATGGACAGGGGCGGTCGAACACTGAAGCTTTCTTT. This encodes CASSHGQGRSNTEAFF.

CDR3 in DNA: TGTGCCAGCAGCAAAGCTTTTAACGCGCCCGTGGGGCGCTACACCTTC. Its translation is CASSKAFNAPVGRYTF. This sequence joins TRBV21-1 and TRBJ1-2; the D call TRBD1 from the table was never checked on the DNA. TRBV21-1 is reported as a pseudogene. The CDR3 has 16 amino acids.

The CDR3 sequence: CAWSGRGLGNEKLFF. CDR3 coding DNA: TGTGCCTGGAGTGGCAGGGGGTTAGGTAATGAAAAACTGTTTTTT. The rearrangement links TRBV30 to TRBJ1-4; 7 bases are shared with TRBD1. This CDR3 spans 15 amino acids. Germline V lookup: CDR1 GTSNPN, CDR2 SVGIG (reference sequence). The V and J ends lost 1 base and 4 bases, in that order; junction bases with no gene match: 6. Full variable domain (remainder filled in from reference TRBV30 and TRBJ1-4): SQTIHQWPATLVQPVGSPLSLECTVEGTSNPNLYWYRQAAGRGLQLLFYSVGIGQISSEVPQNLSASRPQDRQFILSSKKLLLSDSGFYLCAWSGRGLGNEKLFFGSGTQLSVL.

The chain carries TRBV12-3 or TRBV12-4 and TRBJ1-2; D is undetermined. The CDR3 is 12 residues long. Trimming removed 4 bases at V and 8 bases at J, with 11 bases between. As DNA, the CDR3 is TGTGCCAGCAGTTCCTTTATGGAGGGCTACACCTTC. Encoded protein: CASSSFMEGYTF.

The CDR3 sequence: CASSSSRGVRDGGQYF. The CDR3 coding sequence is TGTGCCAGCAGCTCGTCCCGAGGGGTCAGAGATGGCGGGCAGTACTTC. The chain has TRBV7-6 and TRBJ2-7; D tentatively fits TRBD1 or TRBD2 (5 bases each). V was clipped by 4 bases and J by 9 bases, with 25 bases between them. The CDR3 is 16 residues long. The V gene's germline CDR1 is SGHVS and CDR2 FNYEAQ. Full variable domain (remainder filled in from reference TRBV7-6 and TRBJ2-7): GAGVSQSPRYKVTKRGQDVALRCDPISGHVSLYWYRQALGQGPEFLTYFNYEAQQDKSGLPNDRFSAERPEGSISTLTIQRTEQRDSAMYRCASSSSRGVRDGGQYFGPGTRLTVT.

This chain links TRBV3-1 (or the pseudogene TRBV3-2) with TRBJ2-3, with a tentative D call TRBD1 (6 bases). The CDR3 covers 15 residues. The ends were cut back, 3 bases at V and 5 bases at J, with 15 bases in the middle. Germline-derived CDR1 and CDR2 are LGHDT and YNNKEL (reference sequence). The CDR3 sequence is CASSQDSYRGDTQYF. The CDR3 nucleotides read TGTGCCAGCAGCCAGGACAGCTATAGGGGAGATACGCAGTATTTT.

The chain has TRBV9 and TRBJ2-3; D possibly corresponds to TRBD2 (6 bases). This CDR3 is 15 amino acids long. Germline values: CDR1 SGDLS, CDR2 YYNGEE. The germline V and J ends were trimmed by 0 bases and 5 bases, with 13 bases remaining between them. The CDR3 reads CASSVEGGAGDTQYF. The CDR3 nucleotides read TGTGCCAGCAGCGTAGAGGGCGGGGCGGGAGATACGCAGTATTTT.

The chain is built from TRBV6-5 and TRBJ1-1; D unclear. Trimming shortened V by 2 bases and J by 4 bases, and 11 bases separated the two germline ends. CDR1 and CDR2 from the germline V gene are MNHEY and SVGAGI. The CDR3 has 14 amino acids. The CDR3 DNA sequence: TGTGCCAGCAGTTACGTCCGGTTTGGCACTGAAGCTTTCTTT. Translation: CASSYVRFGTEAFF.

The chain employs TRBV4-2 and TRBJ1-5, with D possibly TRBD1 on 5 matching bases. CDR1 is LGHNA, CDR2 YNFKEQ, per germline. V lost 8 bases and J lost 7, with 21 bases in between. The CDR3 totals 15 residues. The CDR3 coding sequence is TGTGCCAGCTCATGGGGCACACAGGCTAACCAGCCCCAGCATTTT. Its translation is CASSWGTQANQPQHF.

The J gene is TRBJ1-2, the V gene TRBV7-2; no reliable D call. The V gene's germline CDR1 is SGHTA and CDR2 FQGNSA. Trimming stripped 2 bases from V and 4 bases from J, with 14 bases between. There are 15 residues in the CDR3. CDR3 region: CASSLSPAGGYGYTF. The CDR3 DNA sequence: TGTGCCAGCAGCTTATCCCCGGCGGGCGGCTATGGCTACACCTTC.

CDR3 DNA sequence: TGCGCCAGCAGCCCAGGGACAGGACCAGATACGCAGTATTTT. Translation gives CASSPGTGPDTQYF. The chain is built from TRBV5-1 and TRBJ2-3; 8 nucleotides align to TRBD1. CDR1 and CDR2 (germline): SGHRS, YFSETQ. The trim removed 4 bases at V and 4 bases at J, leaving 5 bases unmatched. This CDR3 contains 14 residues.

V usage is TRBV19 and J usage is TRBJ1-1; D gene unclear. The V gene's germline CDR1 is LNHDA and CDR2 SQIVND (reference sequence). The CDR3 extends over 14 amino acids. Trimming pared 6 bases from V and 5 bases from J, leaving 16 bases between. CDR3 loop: CASRDGIERTEAFF. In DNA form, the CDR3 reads TGTGCCAGTAGGGACGGGATTGAGAGAACTGAAGCTTTCTTT.

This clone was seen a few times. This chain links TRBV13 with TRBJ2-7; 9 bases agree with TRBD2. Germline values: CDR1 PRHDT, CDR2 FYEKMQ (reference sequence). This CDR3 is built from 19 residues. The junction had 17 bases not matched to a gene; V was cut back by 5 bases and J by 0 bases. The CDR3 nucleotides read TGTGCCAGCAGCCCAGAGAGGGCTAGCGGGGTCGCCAGCTCCTACGAGCAGTACTTC. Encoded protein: CASSPERASGVASSYEQYF.

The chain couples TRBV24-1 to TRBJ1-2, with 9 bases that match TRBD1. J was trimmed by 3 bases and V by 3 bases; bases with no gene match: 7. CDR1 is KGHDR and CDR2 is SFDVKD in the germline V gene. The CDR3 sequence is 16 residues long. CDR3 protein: CATSDTTGTGYYGYTF. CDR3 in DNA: TGTGCCACCAGTGATACCACCGGGACAGGGTACTATGGCTACACCTTC.

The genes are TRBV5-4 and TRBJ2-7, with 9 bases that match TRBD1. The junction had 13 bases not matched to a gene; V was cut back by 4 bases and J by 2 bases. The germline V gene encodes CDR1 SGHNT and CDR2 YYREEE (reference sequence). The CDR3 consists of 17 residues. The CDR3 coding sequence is TGTGCCAGCAGCCCAGAACGTGGACAGGGGCGAACCTACGAGCAGTACTTC. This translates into CASSPERGQGRTYEQYF.

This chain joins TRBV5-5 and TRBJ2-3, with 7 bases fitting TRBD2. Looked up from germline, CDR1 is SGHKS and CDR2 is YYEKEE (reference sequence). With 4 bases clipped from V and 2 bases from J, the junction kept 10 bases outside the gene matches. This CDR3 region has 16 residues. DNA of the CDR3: TGTGCCAGCAGCCCCGGGTGGGGGGGGTACACAGATACGCAGTATTTT. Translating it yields CASSPGWGGYTDTQYF.

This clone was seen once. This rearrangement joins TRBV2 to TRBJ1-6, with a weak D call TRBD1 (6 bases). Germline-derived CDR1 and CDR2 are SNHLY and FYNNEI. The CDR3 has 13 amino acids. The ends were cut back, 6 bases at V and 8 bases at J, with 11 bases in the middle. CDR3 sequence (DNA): TGTGCCAGCAGCGGGGGCGGGTATTCACCCCTCCACTTT. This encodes CASSGGGYSPLHF.

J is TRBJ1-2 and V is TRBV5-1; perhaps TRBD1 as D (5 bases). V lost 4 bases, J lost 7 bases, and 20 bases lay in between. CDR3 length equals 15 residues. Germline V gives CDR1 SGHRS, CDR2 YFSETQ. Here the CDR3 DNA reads TGCGCCAGCAGCCCGGACTGGGGGGTAAGGCTTGGCTACACCTTC. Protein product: CASSPDWGVRLGYTF.